Listed below are T cell receptor beta chains from one sample, sequenced in a study of blood T cell repertoires in COVID-19. Using immunoSEQ multiplex PCR, the repertoire was profiled, and TCRdb retains in-frame clones only, with some absent. The sample lists roughly 310,000 clones, 75% to 90% occurring once. The material sequenced was PBMCs or T cells enriched from blood (not recorded which). The receptors come from a woman aged 40 to 49 who had recovered from COVID-19. Both conserved end residues are trimmed from each CDR3. The size of a clone is reported for some rows only, either as once, few or many, or as a class for expanded clones.

len,v_gene,j_gene,abundance,CDR3aa
13,TRBV24-1,TRBJ2-7,-,ATSDPRQGPYEQY
12,TRBV11-1,TRBJ2-7,-,ASSPGTGPYEQY
14,TRBV7-3,TRBJ2-1,-,ASSLGGTPSYNEQF
16,TRBV24-1,TRBJ2-1,-,ATSDSGTSGRSRGEQF
11,TRBV20-1,TRBJ1-5,-,SASEPGGEPQH
14,TRBV5-8,TRBJ2-3,-,ASSSSGQLGADTQY
11,TRBV19,TRBJ2-6,-,ASSITGANVLT
13,TRBV30,TRBJ1-4,-,AWNGRGQGNEKLF
11,TRBV12-3/TRBV12-4,TRBJ1-2,once,ASNRQGLDGYT
12,TRBV29-1,TRBJ2-2,few,SVDGGVNTGELF
14,TRBV11-3,TRBJ1-2,once,ASSLNAGGLSYGYT
10,TRBV6-5,TRBJ2-3,-,ASRPAGGGKY
13,TRBV5-1,TRBJ1-1,once,ASSLEGAGITEAF
13,TRBV7-9,TRBJ2-7,once,ASSSRQSSLHEQY
12,TRBV3-1/TRBV3-2,TRBJ2-2,few,ASSQEKLTGELF
11,TRBV18,TRBJ2-1,-,ASSPAIYNEQF
15,TRBV11-3,TRBJ2-6,-,ASSTGTGTSGANVLT
17,TRBV7-9,TRBJ2-7,-,ASSLGDPVTSGVSYEQY
13,TRBV28,TRBJ1-6,-,ASSPGTETNSPLH
13,TRBV28,TRBJ2-7,-,ASSPTGFSSYEQY
13,TRBV28,TRBJ2-7,-,ASSLSRAPLYEQY
11,TRBV29-1,TRBJ2-3,-,SRRDEATDTQY
11,TRBV12-3/TRBV12-4,TRBJ1-2,-,ASSFTQGYGYT
13,TRBV18,TRBJ2-1,-,ASSRTGESYNEQF
13,TRBV19,TRBJ2-5,-,ASSINPAGGETQY
12,TRBV6-1,TRBJ2-7,once,ASSDHRGAYEQY
11,TRBV18,TRBJ1-1,-,ASSPPPGTEAF
15,TRBV11-3,TRBJ2-3,-,ASSLDPTSGFTDTQY
14,TRBV7-2,TRBJ2-1,-,ASSLRLAGGFDEQF
12,TRBV18,TRBJ2-5,once,ASSPASAEETQY
13,TRBV3-1/TRBV3-2,TRBJ2-7,once,ASSSGLAGYYEQY
13,TRBV19,TRBJ2-1,-,ASSSGLASYNEQF
12,TRBV6-2/TRBV6-3,TRBJ2-6,-,ASSQDSGANVLT
13,TRBV30,TRBJ2-6,-,AWSPWPVGANVLT
13,TRBV2,TRBJ1-1,-,ASSETGLMNTEAF
13,TRBV4-1,TRBJ2-1,-,ASSQAGLVLDEQF
13,TRBV6-4,TRBJ2-1,few,ASSDSQTGFNEQF
13,TRBV29-1,TRBJ2-3,-,SVESGDKPPDTQY
14,TRBV6-6,TRBJ2-7,-,ASSRPTGESSYEQY
15,TRBV18,TRBJ1-4,-,ASSPGTGGGPNEKLF
12,TRBV9,TRBJ2-3,-,ASSVVAGTNTQY
16,TRBV2,TRBJ2-1,-,ASRDPLAGGPRNNEQF
12,TRBV9,TRBJ2-5,-,ASSATGVQETQY
13,TRBV25-1,TRBJ1-2,few,ASSGRDSRNYGYT
11,TRBV5-4,TRBJ1-2,-,ASSFEGGDGYT
9,TRBV12-3/TRBV12-4,TRBJ1-2,once,ASSSSVEGT
11,TRBV2,TRBJ1-2,-,ASSPSANYGYT
11,TRBV19,TRBJ1-6,-,ASSIGGNSPLH
12,TRBV7-2,TRBJ1-1,-,ASSYIWQNTEAF
12,TRBV18,TRBJ1-1,-,ASSPSGGSTEAF
12,TRBV4-2,TRBJ2-2,-,ASSPLDGSGELF
14,TRBV5-8,TRBJ2-2,-,ASRRDRPVLTGELF
11,TRBV24-1,TRBJ2-3,-,ATSTDRADTQY
11,TRBV5-6,TRBJ2-4,once,ASATRAGDIQY